Described below is a single TCR beta chain sequence and its context. This clone was counted between two and nine times. Its specific antigen is unknown. Within one base of it there is no much larger clone, and no base qualities were kept. TCRbeta CDR3 regions were amplified from genomic DNA using the immunoSEQ Assay, a bias-controlled multiplex PCR. Turning to the authors' computational methods: The number of nucleated cells in each sample was estimated by amplification of reference gene primers within the assay. To quantify the absolute abundance of each unique TCRbeta CDR3 rearrangement, sequence reads were collapsed and filtered. Productive Simpson clonality was computed per sample as the square root of Simpson's diversity index over productive rearrangements. Not all clones reach the TCRdb copy of this immuneACCESS table, which keeps in-frame sequences only. Checked studies attribute under half of the gap to unresolved V genes and leave the rest unexplained. V and J calls and clone size are those listed in that table; D and trimming were worked out from the DNA. This sample has about 200,000 clones in its table, and about 85% of those were observed once. The top ten constitute around 9.6% of the sample.

The germline V gene (reference sequence) gives CDR1 as PRHDT and CDR2 as FYEKMQ. Ends trimmed: V by 5 bases, J by 6 bases; bases unmatched to a gene: 1. The CDR3, from cysteine to phenylalanine, totals 11 residues. The retained sequence is limited to the CDR3, 33 bases, with the frame set at the first base. One collaborating source in Seattle enrolled patients during active infection and followed them longitudinally through the course of disease. Each collaborating institution followed its own protocols to collect whole blood in K2EDTA tubes. For TCRbeta analysis, collaborators shipped samples in one of three forms: frozen whole blood, isolated PBMCs, or DNA extracted from either of those sample types. These data originate in a study of blood T cell repertoires in COVID-19 (TCRdb year 2020). For the wider study: Samples from collaborators originated in the United States, Italy and Spain and spanned both the acute and convalescent phases of COVID-19. Subjects who had been exposed to COVID-19, were actively infected with it, or had recovered from it provided the deeply sampled blood TCRbeta repertoires that made up the dataset. Where HLA class I and class II types were available, the types were taken from metadata supplied by the sample provider, not from assay-based typing. The sample metadata nearly always contained a de-identified subject ID, COVID-19 status, age in years and sex. The material from the prospective study consisted of cDNA or gDNA derived from T cells, B-cell-depleted T cells, or PBMCs. The repertoires were released in a freely available public database meant as a resource for research on the immune response to SARS-CoV-2. Samples came from the ongoing ImmuneRACE study (first 160 participants) plus 1,254 subjects from 6 global collaborators.

On the study overall, not on this receptor specifically: The quantity of clinical and demographic metadata differed by source and by participant and was supplied without curation.

The chain uses TRBV13 and TRBJ2-7; TRBD1 matches 7 bases in the middle. The TCR originated in a woman aged 45-59 years with COVID-19, enrolled during active disease. Material: peripheral blood. The bases are TGTGCCAGCAGCCCAGGGGGCGAGCAGTACTTC. It is translated as CASSPGGEQYF.